Presented here are 19 T cell receptor beta chains from one specimen sequenced in a study of early T cells in non-severe SARS-CoV-2 infection. From the 5' RACE reads, TCRdb called clonotypes with MiXCR, one entry per CDR3 protein. The profile shows 60,000 to 70,000 distinct CDR3 sequences, approximately 9.1% of them singletons. Sequenced: whole blood. The source is an adult who was a healthcare worker with PCR-confirmed SARS-CoV-2 infection or an uninfected control (not recorded which).

This clonotype was picked up many times. This chain connects TRBV7-9 to TRBJ2-1; 9 positions agree with TRBD2. This CDR3 is 16 amino acids long. The ends lost 4 bases at V and 7 bases at J; junction bases unmatched: 11. Germline loops: CDR1 SEHNR, CDR2 FQNEAQ (reference sequence). CDR3 region: CASSSLGSGRTNEQFF. CDR3 coding DNA: TGTGCCAGCAGCTCCCTCGGGAGCGGGAGGACGAATGAGCAGTTCTTC.

There are many counts of this clonotype. This chain connects TRBV6-1 to TRBJ2-1; the match to TRBD2 covers 10 bases. CDR1 and CDR2 from the germline V gene are MNHNS and SASEGT. The V and J ends lost 7 bases and 3 bases, in that order; junction bases with no gene match: 6. CDR3 length equals 15 residues. The CDR3 loop reads CASNRGTSVYNEQFF. DNA of the CDR3: TGTGCCAGCAACCGAGGGACTAGCGTCTACAATGAGCAGTTCTTC.

This clonotype has only a few counts. The V and J genes are TRBV4-3 and TRBJ2-7, with D tentatively TRBD2 (6 bases). V lost 1 base to trimming and J lost 5 bases, with 15 bases between them. The CDR3 length is 15 residues. The germline V gene encodes CDR1 LGHNA and CDR2 YSLEER. CDR3 protein: CASSQVWSPSDEQYF. CDR3 DNA: TGCGCCAGCAGCCAAGTTTGGTCGCCTAGCGACGAGCAGTACTTC.

This clonotype is judged medium-sized. V and J are TRBV6-4 and TRBJ2-3, with 10 nucleotides matching TRBD2. The V segment lost 0 bases and the J segment 2 bases; nucleotides outside the gene matches: 2. The germline V gene encodes CDR1 MRHNA and CDR2 SNTAGT. The CDR3 covers 16 residues. CDR3 bases: TGTGCCAGCAGTGACTCAGCGGGAGGGCCCACAGATACGCAGTATTTT. It translates to CASSDSAGGPTDTQYF.

This clonotype was counted only a few times. This chain joins TRBV29-1 and TRBJ1-3, with 8 bases that match TRBD1. The J segment lost 3 bases and the V segment lost 3 bases, leaving 4 bases of the junction unmatched. Germline CDR1 and CDR2: SQVTM and ANQGSEA. The CDR3 is 14 amino acids. CDR3 nucleotide sequence: TGCAGCGTTGATCAGGGGGCGGATGGAAACACCATATATTTT. Translated, it gives CSVDQGADGNTIYF.

The J gene is TRBJ2-2, the V gene TRBV6-2 or TRBV6-3; D is uncertain. This CDR3 spans 12 amino acids. Trimming removed 5 bases from V and 6 bases from J, with 7 bases in between. The germline gives CDR1 MNHEY, CDR2 SVGEGT. CDR3 amino acids: CASSPWAGELFF. CDR3 bases: TGTGCCAGCAGTCCCTGGGCCGGGGAGCTGTTTTTT.

This clonotype was recorded at least ten times. This chain's CDR3 is CASSELYRRDGYTF. Written as DNA, the CDR3 is TGTGCCAGCAGTGAACTGTATAGACGGGATGGCTACACCTTC. The rearrangement links TRBV6-1 to TRBJ1-2, with D unresolved. V was shortened by 2 bases and J by 6 bases, with 13 bases between the two germline ends. This CDR3 has 14 amino acids. Germline V gene lookup returns CDR1 MNHNS and CDR2 SASEGT.

This clonotype was observed at least ten times. The genes are TRBV7-9 and TRBJ2-3; unclear D gene. V was trimmed by 1 base and J by 4 bases, leaving 9 bases between them. This CDR3 is 14 amino acids long. Looked up from germline, CDR1 is SEHNR and CDR2 is FQNEAQ (reference sequence). In nucleotides, the CDR3 is TGTGCCAGCAGCTTAGGGGGTTCTGCAGATACGCAGTATTTT. Encoded protein: CASSLGGSADTQYF.

The chain carries TRBV11-3 and TRBJ2-1; tentatively, D is TRBD2 (5 bases). This CDR3 is 13 amino acids long. Germline CDR1 and CDR2: SGHNT and YENEEA. V was shortened by 5 bases and J by 1 base, with 6 bases between the two germline ends. Here the CDR3 reads CASSPGSYNEQFF. DNA for the CDR3: TGTGCCAGCAGCCCGGGGTCCTACAATGAGCAGTTCTTC.

This clonotype has a count of ten or more. The J gene is TRBJ2-7, the V gene TRBV7-2; the match to TRBD1 covers 10 bases. V lost 5 bases, J lost 6 bases, and 13 bases stayed unmatched. The CDR3 consists of 16 residues. Germline lookup yields CDR1 SGHTA and CDR2 FQGNSA. CDR3 amino acids: CASSLNPGQGTGEQYF. CDR3 DNA sequence: TGTGCCAGCAGCCTCAACCCGGGACAGGGGACGGGCGAGCAGTACTTC.

This clonotype was detected a few times. The chain combines TRBV28 with TRBJ2-2, with 8 bases lining up with TRBD1. This CDR3 is built from 16 residues. Germline V gene sequence: CDR1 MDHEN, CDR2 SYDVKM. The ends lost 7 bases at V and 4 bases at J; junction bases unmatched: 11. The CDR3 DNA sequence: TGTGCCAGCACCATTCCTCAGGGGGCGGTCACCGGGGAGCTGTTTTTT. Translation gives CASTIPQGAVTGELFF.

The chain recombines TRBV20-1 with TRBJ1-5, with 7 bases aligning to TRBD1. The germline gives CDR1 DFQATT, CDR2 SNEGSKA (reference sequence). V was pared by 6 bases and J by 4 bases, with 3 bases of the junction left unmatched. The CDR3 is 12 residues long. The CDR3 here is CSAAGGNQPQHF. Written as DNA, the CDR3 is TGCAGTGCAGCAGGGGGGAATCAGCCCCAGCATTTT.

The sample holds a few counts of this clonotype. This chain joins TRBV4-1 and TRBJ1-3; 7 positions agree with TRBD1. The J segment lost 4 bases and the V segment lost 3 bases, leaving 9 bases of the junction unmatched. Germline V CDR1 and CDR2: MGHRA, YSYEKL. The CDR3 has 16 amino acids. Here the CDR3 reads CASSQSGQSAGNTIYF. The CDR3 DNA sequence: TGCGCCAGCAGCCAGTCGGGACAGTCAGCGGGAAACACCATATATTTT.

This clonotype was seen at least ten times. This rearrangement joins TRBV7-6 to TRBJ2-2; D gene unclear. The CDR3 consists of 13 residues. Germline V lookup: CDR1 SGHVS, CDR2 FNYEAQ. Trimming removed 5 bases from V and 5 bases from J, with 9 bases in between. The CDR3 DNA is TGTGCCAGCAGCCCGCAAATGACCGGGGAGCTGTTTTTT. Translated, it gives CASSPQMTGELFF.

The chain combines TRBV7-9 with TRBJ2-1, with 10 bases identical to TRBD2. The CDR3 is made up of 14 amino acids. The germline gives CDR1 SEHNR, CDR2 FQNEAQ (reference sequence). Trimming removed 4 bases from V and 9 bases from J; junction bases left unmatched: 6. The CDR3 spells CASSWGLAGAEQFF. The CDR3 coding sequence is TGTGCCAGCAGCTGGGGCCTAGCGGGAGCTGAGCAGTTCTTC. Full variable domain (outside the CDR3, taken from reference TRBV7-9 and TRBJ2-1): DTGVSQNPRHKITKRGQNVTFRCDPISEHNRLYWYRQTLGQGPEFLTYFQNEAQLEKSRLLSDRFSAERPKGSFSTLEIQRTEQGDSAMYLCASSWGLAGAEQFFGPGTRLTVL.

The rearrangement joins TRBV12-5 to TRBJ2-1; D unresolved. Trimming removed 6 bases at V and 9 bases at J, with 9 bases between. The CDR3 spans 11 residues. Germline CDR1 and CDR2: LGHNT and FRNRAP. CDR3 DNA sequence: TGTGCTAGTGGCGAACAGACTGAGCAGTTCTTC. It encodes CASGEQTEQFF.

The chain uses TRBV9 and TRBJ2-1; 12 nucleotides line up with TRBD2. V gave up 0 bases and J gave up 5 bases; unmatched junction bases: 9. CDR1 and CDR2 (germline): SGDLS, YYNGEE. CDR3 length: 18 amino acids. The CDR3 protein is CASSVGTSGMLLHNEQFF. The CDR3 region has the DNA TGTGCCAGCAGCGTAGGGACTAGCGGGATGCTGCTTCACAATGAGCAGTTCTTC.

In the case of this clonotype: It may be a read error: a sequence one base away is much more abundant. The chain has TRBV20-1 and TRBJ2-7; 10 bases fit TRBD2. There are 14 residues in the CDR3. V was clipped by 3 bases and J by 7 bases; unmatched bases: 9. Germline CDR1 is DFQATT and CDR2 is SNEGSKA (reference sequence). CDR3 nucleotides: TGCAGTGCTAGTCTTGCTAGCGGGAGTTTTGAGCAGTACTTC. It is translated as CSASLASGSFEQYF.

This clonotype showed up many times. The rearrangement joins TRBV11-2 to TRBJ2-7; 11 nucleotides match TRBD2. CDR1 SGHAT and CDR2 FQNNGV come from the germline V gene. CDR3 length: 14 amino acids. Trimming removed 5 bases from V and 6 bases from J; junction bases left unmatched: 6. CDR3 sequence (DNA): TGTGCCAGCAGCGTTCCTAGCGGGAGGAGCGAGCAGTACTTC. Protein product: CASSVPSGRSEQYF.